One sample yielded the 19 T cell receptor beta chains listed below, sequenced in a study of cytomegalovirus exposure and HLA in healthy donors. The PCR employed 60 Vbeta primers together with 13 Jbeta primers. The data were produced by immunoSEQ multiplex PCR, yet TCRdb's version contains in-frame clones alone and is incomplete. Among over 60,000 clones listed, around 76% were seen once. The sample taken for sequencing was PBMCs. All receptors come from a man between 18 and 35 years old in good health and CMV-seronegative.

The gene calls are TRBV27 and TRBJ2-5; 10 bases line up with TRBD1. CDR1 is MNHEY, CDR2 SMNVEV, per germline (reference sequence). The CDR3 covers 14 residues. V lost 0 bases and J lost 10; bases outside the gene matches: 5. The CDR3 DNA sequence: TGTGCCAGCAGTTTATCGTGGGACAGGGGCGGCCAGTACTTC. This gives the protein CASSLSWDRGGQYF.

The chain recombines TRBV19 with TRBJ1-1; D unresolved. Trimming shortened V by 3 bases and J by 1 base, and 18 bases separated the two germline ends. Looked up from germline, CDR1 is LNHDA and CDR2 is SQIVND (reference sequence). The length of the CDR3 is 17 residues. CDR3: CASSMSLRAQRNTEAFF. CDR3 nucleotides: TGTGCCAGTAGTATGAGTCTGAGGGCACAGAGGAACACTGAAGCTTTCTTT.

This clone was counted a few times. The chain recombines TRBV10-2 with TRBJ2-7, with 9 positions matching TRBD2. The CDR3 covers 14 residues. Germline V gives CDR1 WSHSY, CDR2 SAAADI. Germline trimming cut 5 bases from V and 4 bases from J; bases unmatched to any gene: 6. The CDR3 is CASSQGTSTYEQYF. The CDR3 DNA sequence: TGCGCCAGCAGTCAGGGGACTAGCACGTACGAGCAGTACTTC.

The chain uses TRBV29-1 and TRBJ2-5; 11 nucleotides line up with TRBD2. This CDR3 region has 13 residues. J gave up 2 bases and V 6 bases, and 2 bases lay outside the gene matches. Germline V gene data show CDR1 as SQVTM and CDR2 as ANQGSEA. CDR3 sequence: CSVGLAVQETQYF. The CDR3 nucleotides read TGCAGCGTGGGACTAGCGGTACAAGAGACCCAGTACTTC. Full variable domain (rest looked up from reference TRBV29-1 and TRBJ2-5): SAVISQKPSRDICQRGTSLTIQCQVDSQVTMMFWYRQQPGQSLTLIATANQGSEATYESGFVIDKFPISRPNLTFSTLTVSNMSPEDSSIYLCSVGLAVQETQYFGPGTRLLVL.

This clone has only a few counts. The chain joins TRBV11-1 to TRBJ2-5; maybe TRBD2 (6 bases). Trimming took 5 bases from V and 1 from J, leaving 23 bases between them. The CDR3 is 18 amino acids. CDR1 SGHAT and CDR2 FQDESV come from the germline V gene (reference sequence). The CDR3 sequence is CASSPAGLRGTIQETQYF. CDR3 in DNA: TGTGCCAGCAGCCCCGCGGGGCTGCGGGGAACAATCCAAGAGACCCAGTACTTC.

The chain has TRBV7-9 and TRBJ2-2, with 8 bases matching TRBD1. V dropped 5 bases and J dropped 3; count of bases not matched to a gene: 17. There are 19 residues in the CDR3. Per germline, CDR1 SEHNR and CDR2 FQNEAQ (reference sequence). CDR3 DNA: TGTGCCAGCAGCGCCCGACAGGGGACCCAGAAGCCGGACACCGGGGAGCTGTTTTTT. This sequence encodes CASSARQGTQKPDTGELFF.

This chain links TRBV5-1 with TRBJ2-3; tentatively, D is TRBD1 (5 bases). V was pared by 2 bases and J by 5 bases, with 6 bases between. The CDR3 totals 12 residues. Germline V gene lookup returns CDR1 SGHRS and CDR2 YFSETQ. The CDR3 reads CASSFQGDTQYF. CDR3 DNA: TGCGCCAGCAGCTTCCAGGGAGATACGCAGTATTTT.

This clone was found a few times. The V and J genes are TRBV2 and TRBJ1-2, with D unclear. The CDR3 sequence is 15 residues long. Trimming pared 1 base from V and 0 bases from J, leaving 9 bases between. Germline values: CDR1 SNHLY, CDR2 FYNNEI. The CDR3 DNA sequence: TGTGCCAGCAGTGAAGAGAAGGGAGCTAACTATGGCTACACCTTC. This sequence encodes CASSEEKGANYGYTF.

This chain uses TRBV18 with TRBJ1-5; D not certain. This CDR3 has 16 amino acids. Germline V lookup: CDR1 KGHSH, CDR2 LQKENI. Trimming took 3 bases from V and 4 from J, leaving 16 bases between them. DNA of the CDR3: TGTGCCAGCTCACCCACCGTGGGCCCAGAGAATCAGCCCCAGCATTTT. Its translation: CASSPTVGPENQPQHF.

The J gene is TRBJ2-1, the V gene TRBV27, with 7 positions matching TRBD2. J gave up 0 bases and V 5 bases, and 10 bases lay outside the gene matches. CDR1 and CDR2 (germline): MNHEY, SMNVEV (reference sequence). The CDR3 loop spans 17 amino acids. CDR3 protein: CASSPLFRGGSYNEQFF. Here the CDR3 DNA reads TGTGCCAGCAGTCCGCTGTTCCGCGGGGGCTCCTACAATGAGCAGTTCTTC.

This clone has a handful of counts. J is TRBJ1-1 and V is TRBV9; D is perhaps TRBD1 (6 bases). Germline-derived CDR1 and CDR2 are SGDLS and YYNGEE. This CDR3 spans 15 amino acids. V was trimmed by 4 bases and J by 1 base, leaving 14 bases between them. CDR3 sequence (DNA): TGTGCCAGCAGCTTATCCGGGGGGGCGAACACTGAAGCTTTCTTT. It yields the protein CASSLSGGANTEAFF.

The chain joins TRBV14 to TRBJ2-7; possibly TRBD1 for D (5 bases). Germline V gives CDR1 SGHDN, CDR2 FVKESK. Trimming took off 0 bases at V and 4 bases at J, with 13 bases between the two ends. This CDR3 has 15 amino acids. DNA of the CDR3: TGTGCCAGCAGCCAAGATGTGGCAGGGTGGTACGAGCAGTACTTC. Protein: CASSQDVAGWYEQYF. Full variable domain (outside the CDR3, taken from reference TRBV14 and TRBJ2-7): EAGVTQFPSHSVIEKGQTVTLRCDPISGHDNLYWYRRVMGKEIKFLLHFVKESKQDESGMPNNRFLAERTGGTYSTLKVQPAELEDSGVYFCASSQDVAGWYEQYFGPGTRLTVT.

There are a few counts of this clone. J is TRBJ1-2 and V is TRBV4-2, with 10 positions matching TRBD1. V lost 0 bases to trimming and J lost 0 bases; unmatched junction nucleotides: 7. CDR3 length: 18 residues. Germline V gene lookup returns CDR1 LGHNA and CDR2 YNFKEQ. The CDR3 protein is CASSQDRTGGRANYGYTF. CDR3 nucleotide sequence: TGTGCCAGCAGCCAAGATAGGACAGGGGGAAGGGCTAACTATGGCTACACCTTC.

V is TRBV11-2 and J is TRBJ2-3; tentative D call: TRBD2 (6 bases). V was trimmed by 6 bases and J by 0 bases, leaving 13 bases between them. Germline values: CDR1 SGHAT, CDR2 FQNNGV. This CDR3 spans 15 amino acids. The CDR3 here is CASSMRGASTDTQYF. The CDR3 DNA follows: TGTGCCAGCAGTATGCGGGGAGCGAGCACAGATACGCAGTATTTT.

This chain links TRBV18 with TRBJ2-1, with D possibly matching TRBD1 (6 bases). This CDR3 spans 15 amino acids. Germline V gives CDR1 KGHSH, CDR2 LQKENI. Trimming stripped 4 bases from V and 7 bases from J, with 17 bases between. CDR3 sequence: CASSRFGEGGNEQFF. Here the CDR3 DNA reads TGTGCCAGCTCACGGTTTGGGGAAGGGGGAAATGAGCAGTTCTTC.

This sequence joins TRBV5-5 and TRBJ2-7; TRBD1 matches 7 bases. This CDR3 has 14 amino acids. The junction had 4 bases not matched to a gene; V was cut back by 2 bases and J by 2 bases. Germline lookup yields CDR1 SGHKS and CDR2 YYEKEE (reference sequence). For the CDR3, the DNA is TGTGCCAGCAGCTTATTAGACAGGGCCTACGAGCAGTACGTC. Residues: CASSLLDRAYEQYV.

This clone was observed once. V gene TRBV5-1 combines with J gene TRBJ1-6; TRBD1 agrees at 9 bases. This CDR3 has 19 amino acids. The trim removed 3 bases at V and 10 bases at J, leaving 20 bases unmatched. Germline lookup yields CDR1 SGHRS and CDR2 YFSETQ. The DNA for the CDR3 is TGCGCCAGCAGCTCTAAGACCGGGACAGGGCATCTTAGCCGATCACCCCTCCACTTT. Translated: CASSSKTGTGHLSRSPLHF.

CDR3 DNA: TGTGCCAGCAGCCAGGACCCCGGAGGCAATGAGCAGTTCTTC. It yields the protein CASSQDPGGNEQFF. This sequence joins TRBV5-4 and TRBJ2-1, with D perhaps matching TRBD2 (5 bases). The CDR3 spans 14 residues. Germline V gene lookup returns CDR1 SGHNT and CDR2 YYREEE (reference sequence). Between the trimmed V and J ends, which lost 4 bases and 6 bases, there was a span of 14 bases.

This sequence joins TRBV5-1 and TRBJ2-5; 8 positions agree with TRBD2. V shed 0 bases and J 5 bases; nucleotides not matched to a gene: 6. The germline V gene encodes CDR1 SGHRS and CDR2 YFSETQ. This CDR3 spans 15 amino acids. Here the CDR3 DNA reads TGCGCCAGCAGCTTGGAGGGACTAGGATCGGAGACCCAGTACTTC. Amino acid sequence: CASSLEGLGSETQYF.